The rows below give T cell receptor beta chains drawn from one sample of a study of control samples from healthy donors and cancer patients. Generated by immunoSEQ multiplex PCR, the TCRdb table keeps only in-frame clones and is missing some. The data show about 180,000 clones, 94% seen once. Material: blood. All receptors derive from a woman under 30 in good health. CDR3s include the opening cysteine and the closing phenylalanine or tryptophan. D genes are given only for firm matches. Size values are once, few and many counts, or a class for expanded clones, and some rows have none.

>TRBD1|NA|TRBJ1-4|16|TRBV9
CASSKLDRGFSEKLFF
TGTGCCAGCAGCAAACTAGACAGGGGGTTTTCTGAAAAACTGTTTTTT
>TRBD1|NA|TRBJ2-3|16|TRBV24-1
CATSAATGSRTDTQYF
TGTGCCACCAGTGCCGCGACAGGGTCTCGCACAGATACGCAGTATTTT
>TRBD2|NA|TRBJ2-5|13|TRBV6-5
CASRSSGQETQYF
TGTGCCAGCCGTTCTAGCGGACAAGAGACCCAGTACTTC
>NA|NA|TRBJ2-7|13|TRBV9
CASSPRQTYEQYF
TGTGCCAGCAGCCCCCGACAGACCTACGAGCAGTACTTC
>NA|NA|TRBJ1-6|10|TRBV27
CASGKGTLHF
TGTGCCAGCGGTAAAGGGACCCTCCACTTT
>NA|NA|TRBJ1-3|14|TRBV6-5
CASSLKGSGNTIYF
TGTGCCAGCAGTTTAAAAGGCTCTGGAAACACCATATATTTT
>TRBD1|once|TRBJ2-5|16|TRBV24-1
CATSDLGQGSQETQYF
TGTGCCACCAGTGACCTCGGACAGGGGAGCCAAGAGACCCAGTACTTC
>NA|NA|TRBJ2-7|15|TRBV5-4
CASSLAERKNYEQYF
TGTGCCAGCAGCTTGGCCGAGCGGAAGAACTACGAGCAGTACTTC
>NA|once|TRBJ1-1|13|TRBV6-4
CASSGESNTEAFF
TGTGCCAGCAGTGGGGAGAGTAACACTGAAGCTTTCTTT
>NA|once|TRBJ2-1|16|TRBV18
CASSPPFGGDYNEQFF
TGTGCCAGCTCACCGCCGTTCGGGGGCGACTACAATGAGCAGTTCTTC
>TRBD2|NA|TRBJ2-1|14|TRBV28
CASNLAGDYNEQFF
TGTGCCAGCAACCTAGCGGGAGACTACAATGAGCAGTTCTTC
>NA|NA|TRBJ1-1|16|TRBV19
CASSSVWGPMNTEAFF
TGTGCCAGTAGTAGTGTATGGGGACCTATGAACACTGAAGCTTTCTTT
>TRBD1|NA|TRBJ2-5|13|TRBV5-4
CASSRRGLETQYF
TGTGCCAGCAGTCGCAGGGGGCTAGAGACCCAGTACTTC
>TRBD2|NA|TRBJ2-3|16|TRBV11-3
CASSFTSGSHPDTQYF
TGTGCCAGCAGCTTTACTAGCGGGAGTCACCCAGATACGCAGTATTTT
>TRBD1|NA|TRBJ1-2|16|TRBV28
CASSNTSGGLVYGYTF
TGTGCCAGCAGTAATACCTCAGGGGGCTTAGTTTATGGCTACACCTTC
>NA|NA|TRBJ1-1|11|TRBV29-1
CSVEDPGEAFF
TGCAGCGTTGAAGATCCGGGAGAAGCTTTCTTT
>NA|NA|TRBJ1-2|16|TRBV4-1
CASTEGGGRGAYGYTF
TGCGCCAGCACCGAAGGTGGCGGTCGCGGTGCGTATGGCTACACCTTC
>NA|NA|TRBJ2-1|11|TRBV27
CASSGYNEQFF
TGTGCCAGCTCCGGTTACAATGAGCAGTTCTTC
>NA|NA|TRBJ2-3|16|TRBV5-1
CASSLVYYISTDTQYF
TGCGCCAGCAGCTTGGTGTACTATATCAGCACAGATACGCAGTATTTT
>NA|NA|TRBJ1-5|14|TRBV5-8
CASSSGPGAQPQHF
TGTGCCAGCAGCTCCGGGCCCGGGGCTCAGCCCCAGCATTTT
>TRBD2|NA|TRBJ2-2|15|TRBV28
CASMAAGANTGELFF
TGTGCCAGCATGGCAGCGGGAGCGAACACCGGGGAGCTGTTTTTT
>NA|few|TRBJ1-1|13|TRBV6-2/TRBV6-3
CASSYSGWTEAFF
TGTGCCAGCAGTTACAGCGGATGGACTGAAGCTTTCTTT
>NA|NA|TRBJ2-2|17|TRBV6-1
CASSERVGTPRAGELFF
TGTGCCAGCAGTGAAAGGGTTGGGACCCCCCGCGCCGGGGAGCTGTTTTTT
>NA|NA|TRBJ2-5|18|TRBV4-2
CASSQDLSGGRIQETQYF
TGTGCCAGCAGCCAAGATTTATCCGGCGGCAGAATACAAGAGACCCAGTACTTC
>NA|NA|TRBJ2-1|13|TRBV28
CASSLGRGSEQFF
TGTGCCAGCAGTTTGGGAAGGGGAAGTGAGCAGTTCTTC
>NA|NA|TRBJ2-7|14|TRBV6-5
CASSYSRGSNEQYF
TGTGCCAGCAGTTACTCTCGCGGCAGCAACGAGCAGTACTTC
>TRBD1|NA|TRBJ2-5|15|TRBV11-3
CASSLGQGRQETQYF
TGTGCCAGCAGCTTGGGACAGGGGCGCCAAGAGACCCAGTACTTC
>NA|NA|TRBJ2-7|14|TRBV29-1
CSVAQGTLTYEQYF
TGCAGCGTTGCCCAAGGGACTCTTACCTACGAGCAGTACTTC
>NA|once|TRBJ2-5|13|TRBV7-3
CASRRAVEETQYF
TGTGCCAGCAGGAGGGCGGTCGAAGAGACCCAGTACTTC
>NA|NA|TRBJ1-4|15|TRBV6-1
CASSETSATNEKLFF
TGTGCCAGCAGTGAGACAAGTGCAACTAATGAAAAACTGTTTTTT
>NA|NA|TRBJ2-3|14|TRBV2
CASSEALAGDTQYF
TGTGCCAGCAGTGAAGCGCTGGCAGGGGATACGCAGTATTTT
>NA|NA|TRBJ1-1|15|TRBV19
CASSIGVRKNTEAFF
TGTGCCAGTAGTATAGGGGTCCGGAAGAACACTGAAGCTTTCTTT
>NA|NA|TRBJ2-7|13|TRBV28
CASTDGKYYEQYF
TGTGCCAGCACTGATGGGAAATACTACGAGCAGTACTTC
>NA|NA|TRBJ2-2|14|TRBV7-3
CASSLALEYGELFF
TGTGCCAGCAGCTTAGCGTTGGAGTACGGGGAGCTGTTTTTT
>NA|NA|TRBJ2-5|14|TRBV5-4
CASSLKKDLETQYF
TGTGCCAGCAGCTTAAAAAAGGATTTGGAGACCCAGTACTTC
>NA|once|TRBJ1-2|13|TRBV19
CASSDRPGYGYTF
TGTGCCAGTAGTGATAGACCCGGCTATGGCTACACCTTC
>TRBD2|NA|TRBJ2-5|15|TRBV2
CASSGTSGNQETQYF
TGTGCCAGCAGCGGGACTAGCGGGAACCAAGAGACCCAGTACTTC
>NA|NA|TRBJ1-2|13|TRBV2
CASSRSTNYGYTF
TGTGCCAGCAGTCGTTCCACTAACTATGGCTACACCTTC
>NA|NA|TRBJ1-1|13|TRBV2
CASSGTGKIEAFF
TGTGCCAGCAGTGGAACAGGGAAGATTGAAGCTTTCTTT
>NA|NA|TRBJ1-4|13|TRBV11-2
CASSSDLLEKLFF
TGTGCCAGCAGCTCGGACCTGCTTGAAAAACTGTTTTTT
>NA|few|TRBJ2-7|12|TRBV28
CASSFGSYEQYF
TGTGCCAGCAGTTTCGGCTCCTACGAGCAGTACTTC
>NA|NA|TRBJ2-7|13|TRBV11-3
CASSFSTLYEQYF
TGTGCCAGCAGCTTCTCGACACTCTACGAGCAGTACTTC
>TRBD2|NA|TRBJ2-3|16|TRBV5-4
CASSYYTSGNTDTQYF
TGTGCCAGCAGCTATTATACCAGCGGGAACACAGATACGCAGTATTTT
>NA|NA|TRBJ2-5|13|TRBV7-9
CASSLAVQETQYF
TGTGCCAGCAGCTTAGCAGTCCAAGAGACCCAGTACTTC
>TRBD1|NA|TRBJ2-7|20|TRBV5-5
CASSLGDRPLSLKASYEQYF
TGTGCCAGCAGCTTGGGGGACAGGCCTTTGTCGTTAAAGGCCTCCTACGAGCAGTACTTC
>NA|NA|TRBJ2-3|16|TRBV4-2
CASSQASAGHTDTQYF
TGTGCCAGCAGCCAAGCCTCTGCGGGGCACACAGATACGCAGTATTTT
>NA|NA|TRBJ1-1|14|TRBV7-9
CASSREMEGTEAFF
TGTGCCAGCAGCCGAGAAATGGAAGGAACTGAAGCTTTCTTT